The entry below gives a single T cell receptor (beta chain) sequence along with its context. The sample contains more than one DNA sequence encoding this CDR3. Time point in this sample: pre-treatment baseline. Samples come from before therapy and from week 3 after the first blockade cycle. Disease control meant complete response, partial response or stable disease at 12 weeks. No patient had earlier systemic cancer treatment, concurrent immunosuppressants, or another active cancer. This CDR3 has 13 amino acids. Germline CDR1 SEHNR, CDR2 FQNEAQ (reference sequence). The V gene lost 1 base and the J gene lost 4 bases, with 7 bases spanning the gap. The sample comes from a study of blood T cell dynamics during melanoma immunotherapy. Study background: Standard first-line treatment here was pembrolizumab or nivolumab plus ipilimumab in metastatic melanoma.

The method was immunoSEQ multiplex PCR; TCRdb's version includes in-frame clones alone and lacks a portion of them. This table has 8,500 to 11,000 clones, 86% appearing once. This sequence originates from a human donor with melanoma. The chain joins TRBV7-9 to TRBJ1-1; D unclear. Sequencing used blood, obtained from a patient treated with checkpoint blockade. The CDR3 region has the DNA TGTGCCAGCAGCTTAGGTAGCGGCACTGAAGCTTTCTTT. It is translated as CASSLGSGTEAFF.